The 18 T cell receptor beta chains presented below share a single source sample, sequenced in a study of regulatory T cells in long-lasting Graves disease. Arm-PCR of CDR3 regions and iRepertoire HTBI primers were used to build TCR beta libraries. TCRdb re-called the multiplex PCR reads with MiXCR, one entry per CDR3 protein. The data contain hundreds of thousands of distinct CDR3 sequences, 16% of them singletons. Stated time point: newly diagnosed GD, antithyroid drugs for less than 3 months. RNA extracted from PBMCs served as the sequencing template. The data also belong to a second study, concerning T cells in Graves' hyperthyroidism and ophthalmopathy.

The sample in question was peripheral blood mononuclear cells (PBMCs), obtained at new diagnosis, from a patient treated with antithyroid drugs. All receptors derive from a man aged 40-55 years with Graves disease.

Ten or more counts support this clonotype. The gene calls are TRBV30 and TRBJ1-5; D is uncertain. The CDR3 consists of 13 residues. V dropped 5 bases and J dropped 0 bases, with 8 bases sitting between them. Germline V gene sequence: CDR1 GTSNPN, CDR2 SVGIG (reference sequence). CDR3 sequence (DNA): TGTGCCTGGCAGAGAGATAGCAATCAGCCCCAGCATTTT. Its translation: CAWQRDSNQPQHF.

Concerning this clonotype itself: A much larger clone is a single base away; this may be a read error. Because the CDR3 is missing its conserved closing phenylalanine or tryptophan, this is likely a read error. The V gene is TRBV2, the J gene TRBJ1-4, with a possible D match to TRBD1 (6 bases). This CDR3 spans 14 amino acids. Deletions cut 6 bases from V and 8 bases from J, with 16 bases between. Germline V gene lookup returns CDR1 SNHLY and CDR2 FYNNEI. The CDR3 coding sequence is TGTGCCAGCAGCCCCGAGCAGGGGAGGGAAAAACTGTTTCTT. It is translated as CASSPEQGREKLFL.

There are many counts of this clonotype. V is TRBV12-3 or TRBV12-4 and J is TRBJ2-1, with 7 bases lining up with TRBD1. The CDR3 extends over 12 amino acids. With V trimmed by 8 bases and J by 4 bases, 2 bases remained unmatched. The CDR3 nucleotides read TGTGCCAGCTCGACAGGGTACAATGAGCAGTTCTTC. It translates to CASSTGYNEQFF.

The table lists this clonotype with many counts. The CDR3 DNA sequence: TGTGCCAGCAGCCAACAAGATACGCAGTATTTT. This gives the protein CASSQQDTQYF. The gene calls are TRBV7-9 and TRBJ2-3; D is undetermined. This CDR3 region has 11 residues. Germline V lookup: CDR1 SEHNR, CDR2 FQNEAQ (reference sequence). Trimming cost V 5 bases and J 5 bases, with 5 bases left between them. Together with reference TRBV7-9 and TRBJ2-3, the CDR3 gives the full variable domain: DTGVSQNPRHKITKRGQNVTFRCDPISEHNRLYWYRQTLGQGPEFLTYFQNEAQLEKSRLLSDRFSAERPKGSFSTLEIQRTEQGDSAMYLCASSQQDTQYFGPGTRLTVL.

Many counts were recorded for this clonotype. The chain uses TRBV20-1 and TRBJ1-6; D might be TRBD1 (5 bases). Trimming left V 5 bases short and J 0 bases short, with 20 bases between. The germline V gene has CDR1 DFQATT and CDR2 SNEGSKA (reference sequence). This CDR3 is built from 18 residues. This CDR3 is CSASRDPTLSSYNSPLHF. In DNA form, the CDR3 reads TGCAGTGCTTCTCGGGACCCAACCCTGAGCTCCTATAATTCACCCCTCCACTTT.

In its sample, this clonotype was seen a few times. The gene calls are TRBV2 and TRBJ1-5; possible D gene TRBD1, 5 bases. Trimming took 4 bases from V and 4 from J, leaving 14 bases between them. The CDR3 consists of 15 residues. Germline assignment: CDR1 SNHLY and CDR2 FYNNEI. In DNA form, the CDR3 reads TGTGCCAGCAGTGCCAGCGCAACAGGTAATCAGCCCCAGCATTTT. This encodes CASSASATGNQPQHF. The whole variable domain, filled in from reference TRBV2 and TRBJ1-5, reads EPEVTQTPSHQVTQMGQEVILRCVPISNHLYFYWYRQILGQKVEFLVSFYNNEISEKSEIFDDQFSVERPDGSNFTLKIRSTKLEDSAMYFCASSASATGNQPQHFGDGTRLSIL.

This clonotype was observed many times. CDR3 loop: CASSSALTHYNSPLHF. CDR3 in DNA: TGTGCCAGCAGTTCCGCCTTGACTCACTATAATTCACCCCTCCACTTT. This chain joins TRBV11-3 and TRBJ1-6; D is unresolved. Germline values: CDR1 SGHNT, CDR2 YENEEA. The CDR3 runs 16 residues. V lost 6 bases to trimming and J lost 3 bases, with 15 bases between them.

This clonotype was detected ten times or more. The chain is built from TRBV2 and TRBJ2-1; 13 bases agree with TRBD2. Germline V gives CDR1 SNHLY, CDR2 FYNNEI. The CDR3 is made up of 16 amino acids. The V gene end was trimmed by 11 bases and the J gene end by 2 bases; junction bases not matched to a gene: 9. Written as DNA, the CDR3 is TGTGCCCGTGAAGGGACTAGCGGGGCGACCTACAATGAGCAGTTCTTC. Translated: CAREGTSGATYNEQFF.

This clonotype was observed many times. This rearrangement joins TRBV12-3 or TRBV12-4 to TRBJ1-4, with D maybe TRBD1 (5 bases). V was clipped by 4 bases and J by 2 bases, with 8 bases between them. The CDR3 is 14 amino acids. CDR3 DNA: TGTGCCAGCAGTTCTCAGGGTACTAATGAAAAACTGTTTTTT. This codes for CASSSQGTNEKLFF.

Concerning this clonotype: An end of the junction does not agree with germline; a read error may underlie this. CDR3 in amino acids: CASSTSGTSYERYF. CDR3 DNA sequence: TGTGCCAGCAGCACTAGCGGGACCAGCTACGAGCGGTACTTC. This chain joins TRBV12-3 or TRBV12-4 and TRBJ2-7, with 10 positions matching TRBD2. This CDR3 has 14 residues.

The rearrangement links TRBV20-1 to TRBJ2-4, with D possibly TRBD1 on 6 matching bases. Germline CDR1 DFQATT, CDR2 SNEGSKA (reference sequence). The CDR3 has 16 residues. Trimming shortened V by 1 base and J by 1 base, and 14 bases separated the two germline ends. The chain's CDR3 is CSARGGQGWAKNIQYF. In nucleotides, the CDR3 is TGCAGTGCTAGAGGAGGGCAGGGGTGGGCCAAAAACATTCAGTACTTC.

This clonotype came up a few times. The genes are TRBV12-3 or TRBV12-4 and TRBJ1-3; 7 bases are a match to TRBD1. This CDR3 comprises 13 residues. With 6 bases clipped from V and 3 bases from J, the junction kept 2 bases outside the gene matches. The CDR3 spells CASSNRGGNTIYF. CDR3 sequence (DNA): TGTGCCAGCAGCAACAGGGGTGGAAACACCATATATTTT.

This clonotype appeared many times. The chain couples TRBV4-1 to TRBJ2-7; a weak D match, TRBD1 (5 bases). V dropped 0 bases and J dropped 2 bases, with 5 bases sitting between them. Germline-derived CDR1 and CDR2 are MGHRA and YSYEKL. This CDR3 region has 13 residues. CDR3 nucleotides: TGCGCCAGCAGCCAAGAACAGGCCTACGAGCAGTACTTC. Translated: CASSQEQAYEQYF.

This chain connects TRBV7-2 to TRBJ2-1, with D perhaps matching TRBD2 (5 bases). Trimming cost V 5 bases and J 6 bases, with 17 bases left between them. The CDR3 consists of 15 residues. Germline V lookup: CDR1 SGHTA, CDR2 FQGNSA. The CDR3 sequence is CASSLPRRVGNEQFF. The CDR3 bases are TGTGCCAGCAGCCTCCCTCGGCGGGTTGGCAATGAGCAGTTCTTC.

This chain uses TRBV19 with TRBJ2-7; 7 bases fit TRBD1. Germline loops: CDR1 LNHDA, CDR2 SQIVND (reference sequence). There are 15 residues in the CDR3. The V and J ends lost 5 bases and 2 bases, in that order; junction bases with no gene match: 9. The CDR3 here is CASSWSQGGPYEQYF. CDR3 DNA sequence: TGTGCCAGTAGTTGGTCTCAAGGGGGCCCCTACGAGCAGTACTTC.

The CDR3 reads CASSWTGGTNTEAFF. The CDR3 DNA sequence: TGTGCCAGCAGCTGGACAGGGGGTACGAACACTGAAGCTTTCTTT. The genes are TRBV6-2 or TRBV6-3 and TRBJ1-1; TRBD1 agrees at 10 bases. From germline, CDR1 is MNHEY and CDR2 SVGEGT. The CDR3 contains 15 residues. Trimming at V came to 6 bases and at J to 1 base, leaving 5 bases not matched to a gene.

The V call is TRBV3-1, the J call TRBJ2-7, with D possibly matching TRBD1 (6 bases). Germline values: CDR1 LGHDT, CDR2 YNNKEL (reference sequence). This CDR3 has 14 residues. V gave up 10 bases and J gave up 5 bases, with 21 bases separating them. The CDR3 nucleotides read TGTGCCACCATCTTCAGGGGTCAGTTTCACGAGCAGTACTTC. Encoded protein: CATIFRGQFHEQYF.

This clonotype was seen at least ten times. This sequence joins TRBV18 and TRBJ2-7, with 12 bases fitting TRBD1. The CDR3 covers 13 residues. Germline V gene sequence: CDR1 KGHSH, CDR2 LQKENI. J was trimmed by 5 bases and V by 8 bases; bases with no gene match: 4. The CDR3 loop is CASGTGGFHEQYF. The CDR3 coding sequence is TGTGCCAGCGGGACAGGGGGCTTCCACGAGCAGTACTTC.